These 21 T cell receptor beta chains were sequenced from one sample in a study of T-cell memory formation after mild COVID-19. One entry per CDR3 protein results from TCRdb running MiXCR on the 5' RACE reads. The sample lists some 290,000 distinct CDR3 sequences, about a sixth occurring once. Input material: PBMCs or a T cell subset sorted from them (not recorded which). The receptors come from a man aged 18 to 29 who had mild COVID-19 (a few samples of this study predate the infection). Cell type and time point are not known.

The chain carries TRBV2 and TRBJ2-5; 7 positions match TRBD1. From germline, CDR1 is SNHLY and CDR2 FYNNEI. The J segment lost 2 bases and the V segment lost 6 bases, leaving 6 bases of the junction unmatched. The CDR3 has 14 amino acids. The CDR3 nucleotides read TGTGCCAGCAGCGAGGGGACAGAGCAAGAGACCCAGTACTTC. This translates into CASSEGTEQETQYF.

This clonotype was counted only a few times. The rearrangement links TRBV5-1 to TRBJ2-6, with 7 bases identical to TRBD1. This CDR3 has 18 residues. V shed 0 bases and J 0 bases; nucleotides not matched to a gene: 6. From germline, CDR1 is SGHRS and CDR2 YFSETQ. The CDR3 loop reads CASSLVPGGHSGANVLTF. Here the CDR3 DNA reads TGCGCCAGCAGCTTGGTCCCAGGGGGTCACTCTGGGGCCAACGTCCTGACTTTC.

This clonotype was seen a few times. This rearrangement joins TRBV7-8 to TRBJ1-5; 7 bases are a match to TRBD1. Germline CDR1 reads SGHVS; CDR2 reads FQNEAQ. J gave up 0 bases and V 4 bases, and 9 bases lay outside the gene matches. This CDR3 comprises 17 residues. For the CDR3, the DNA is TGTGCCAGCAGCTCGCCGGGACAGCGATTTAGCAATCAGCCCCAGCATTTT. Protein sequence: CASSSPGQRFSNQPQHF.

This clonotype appeared a few times. V is TRBV20-1 and J is TRBJ2-6; D possibly corresponds to TRBD2 (5 bases). The CDR3 loop spans 15 amino acids. V dropped 6 bases and J dropped 2 bases, with 14 bases sitting between them. Germline CDR1 is DFQATT and CDR2 is SNEGSKA (reference sequence). Written as DNA, the CDR3 is TGCAGTGCCCTCCCGGTCGGGACTGGGGCCAACGTCCTGACTTTC. It is translated as CSALPVGTGANVLTF.

There are many counts of this clonotype. V and J are TRBV11-1 and TRBJ2-3; D gene ambiguous. The germline CDR1 and CDR2 sequences are SGHAT and FQDESV (reference sequence). The CDR3 runs 15 residues. V was trimmed by 3 bases and J by 2 bases, leaving 12 bases between them. The CDR3 spells CASSFTRLFTDTQYF. The CDR3 DNA follows: TGTGCCAGCAGCTTCACTCGCCTCTTCACAGATACGCAGTATTTT. Looking up the rest from reference TRBV11-1 and TRBJ2-3 gives the full variable domain: EAEVAQSPRYKITEKSQAVAFWCDPISGHATLYWYRQILGQGPELLVQFQDESVVDDSQLPKDRFSAERLKGVDSTLKIQPAELGDSAMYLCASSFTRLFTDTQYFGPGTRLTVL.

This clonotype has ten or more counts. The chain is built from TRBV27 and TRBJ2-5; 11 nucleotides align to TRBD2. The CDR3 is made up of 15 amino acids. The germline CDR1 and CDR2 sequences are MNHEY and SMNVEV (reference sequence). The trim removed 3 bases at V and 5 bases at J, leaving 5 bases unmatched. CDR3 in amino acids: CASSFTSGGVETQYF. CDR3 DNA sequence: TGTGCCAGCAGTTTTACTAGCGGGGGAGTTGAGACCCAGTACTTC.

This clonotype has a count of ten or more. One end of the junction varies from germline; a read error may be responsible. The chain recombines TRBV7-2 with TRBJ1-1; 7 positions match TRBD1. Germline CDR1 and CDR2: SGHTA and FQGNSA. The CDR3 is 14 amino acids. The DNA for the CDR3 is TGTGCCAGCAGCTTATTTGCGTCGGACAGGCAATCATTTTTT. Translated: CASSLFASDRQSFF.

The sample holds a few counts of this clonotype. This chain uses TRBV7-9 with TRBJ2-5; 7 bases map to TRBD1. The CDR3 contains 14 residues. CDR1 and CDR2 from the germline V gene are SEHNR and FQNEAQ (reference sequence). J lost 5 bases, V lost 8 bases, and 11 bases had no gene match. The CDR3 DNA is TGTGCCAGCGGACGGACAGGATCGGGGGAGACCCAGTACTTC. Translation: CASGRTGSGETQYF.

The table lists this clonotype with a few counts. The genes are TRBV27 and TRBJ1-1; D not resolved. The germline V gene has CDR1 MNHEY and CDR2 SMNVEV (reference sequence). CDR3 length: 15 amino acids. The V end lost 2 bases, the J end lost 1 base, and 11 bases lay between the germline ends. CDR3: CASSLKLLGNTEAFF. The CDR3 DNA reads TGTGCCAGCAGTTTAAAGTTACTGGGGAACACTGAAGCTTTCTTT.

V is TRBV7-2 and J is TRBJ2-3; no clear D. V was pared by 4 bases and J by 3 bases, with 8 bases between. Germline V lookup: CDR1 SGHTA, CDR2 FQGNSA. The CDR3 consists of 13 residues. The CDR3 coding sequence is TGTGCCAGCAGCTCAATAACTACAGATACGCAGTATTTT. Its protein product is CASSSITTDTQYF.

This clonotype was detected a few times. The chain is built from TRBV20-1 and TRBJ2-7; D remains ambiguous. The CDR3 is 14 amino acids. With 5 bases removed from V and 2 bases from J, the gap between germline ends came to 16 bases. In germline, CDR1 is DFQATT, CDR2 SNEGSKA (reference sequence). The CDR3 coding sequence is TGCAGTGCTGGCAGCACGACCGCCACCTACGAGCAGTACTTC. This translates into CSAGSTTATYEQYF.

V and J are TRBV7-2 and TRBJ2-7; D gene ambiguous. Trimming cost V 3 bases and J 6 bases, with 12 bases left between them. Germline CDR1 reads SGHTA; CDR2 reads FQGNSA. CDR3 length: 13 residues. DNA of the CDR3: TGTGCCAGCAGCTTTTCGCTTCAGAGCGAGCAGTACGTC. Encoded protein: CASSFSLQSEQYV.

The sample holds a few counts of this clonotype. CDR3 DNA: TGCGCCAGCAGCCACCAAGGCGGCACTGAAGCTTTCTTT. Its protein is CASSHQGGTEAFF. V is TRBV4-3 and J is TRBJ1-1; D call uncertain. This CDR3 is built from 13 residues. Germline CDR1 reads LGHNA; CDR2 reads YSLEER. V lost 3 bases and J lost 4, with 9 bases in between.

This clonotype was seen a handful of times. This chain uses TRBV21-1 with TRBJ1-2; TRBD1, as called in the table, went unchecked against the DNA. TRBV21-1 is classified as a pseudogene. The CDR3 is made up of 13 amino acids. In nucleotides, the CDR3 is TGTGCCAGCAGGACAGGGGTGGGCTATGGCTACACCTTC. It is translated as CASRTGVGYGYTF.

A word on this clonotype: A read error may produce the germline difference seen at one junction end. V usage is TRBV11-2 and J usage is TRBJ1-5; D ambiguous. Per the germline V gene, CDR1 is SGHAT and CDR2 is FQNNGV. This CDR3 comprises 13 residues. The CDR3 DNA follows: TGTGCCAGCAGCTCCGACGGGTTTCTGCCCCTGCATTTT. Translation gives CASSSDGFLPLHF.

This clonotype has more than one count but fewer than ten. The rearrangement uses TRBV7-9 and TRBJ1-5; D gene unclear. The V gene lost 5 bases and the J gene lost 9 bases, with 14 bases spanning the gap. Germline lookup yields CDR1 SEHNR and CDR2 FQNEAQ (reference sequence). The CDR3 extends over 13 amino acids. The CDR3 reads CASSTGAGWPQHF. The CDR3 nucleotides read TGTGCCAGCAGCACCGGCGCGGGGTGGCCCCAGCATTTT.

The V call is TRBV28, the J call TRBJ2-5, with D perhaps matching TRBD2 (6 bases). Per the germline V gene, CDR1 is MDHEN and CDR2 is SYDVKM. CDR3 length: 13 residues. V was pared by 5 bases and J by 3 bases, with 10 bases between. The CDR3 DNA is TGTGCCAGCAGTACCCGGGGGAAAGAGACCCAGTACTTC. This sequence encodes CASSTRGKETQYF.

The V call is TRBV4-2, the J call TRBJ2-5, with D possibly called TRBD1 or TRBD2 (5 bases each). The V gene lost 0 bases and the J gene lost 2 bases, with 13 bases spanning the gap. The germline V gene has CDR1 LGHNA and CDR2 YNFKEQ. CDR3 length: 16 amino acids. For the CDR3, the DNA is TGTGCCAGCAGCCAAGAGTTTTCCAGGGAGCAAGAGACCCAGTACTTC. Amino acid sequence: CASSQEFSREQETQYF.

The chain has TRBV6-6 and TRBJ2-5, with 12 bases identical to TRBD2. The CDR3 runs to 15 residues. Germline V CDR1 and CDR2: MNHNY, SVGAGI (reference sequence). With V trimmed by 4 bases and J by 4 bases, 4 bases remained unmatched. DNA for the CDR3: TGTGCCAGCAGTTCATTACTAGCGGGGGGAGAGACCCAGTACTTC. It specifies CASSSLLAGGETQYF.

The CDR3 is CATSSPGATEAFF. The CDR3 DNA follows: TGTGCCACCAGCAGTCCGGGGGCTACTGAAGCTTTCTTT. V is TRBV15 and J is TRBJ1-1; TRBD1 might be the D (6 bases). This CDR3 is 13 amino acids long. The ends were cut back, 3 bases at V and 5 bases at J, with 10 bases in the middle. CDR1 is LNHNV and CDR2 is YYDKDF in the germline V gene (reference sequence).

This clonotype has ten or more counts. The rearrangement links TRBV2 to TRBJ2-1, with TRBD1 matching 8 bases. The CDR3 is 13 amino acids. V shed 7 bases and J 9 bases; nucleotides not matched to a gene: 8. In germline, CDR1 is SNHLY, CDR2 FYNNEI. The chain's CDR3 is CASIVTGVAEQFF. CDR3 DNA sequence: TGTGCCAGCATCGTGACAGGGGTGGCTGAGCAGTTCTTC.